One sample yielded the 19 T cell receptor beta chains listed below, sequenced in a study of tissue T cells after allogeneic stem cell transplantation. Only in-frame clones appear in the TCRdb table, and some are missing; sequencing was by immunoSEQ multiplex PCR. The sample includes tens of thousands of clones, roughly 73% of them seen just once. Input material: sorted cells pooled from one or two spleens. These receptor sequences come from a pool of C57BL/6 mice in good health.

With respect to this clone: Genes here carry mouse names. The CDR3 loop reads CASAGYERLFF. The part of the CDR3 DNA that was read is TGTGCCAGCGCCGGATACGAAAGATTATTT. This sequence joins TRBV13-2 and TRBJ1-4; D is undetermined. Read coverage stops 1 residue before the CDR3 terminus; the germline J gene supplies the remainder. Germline loops: CDR1 NNHNN, CDR2 SYGAGS (reference sequence). Trimming stripped 6 bases from V and 6 bases from J, with 6 bases between. The CDR3 is made up of 11 amino acids.

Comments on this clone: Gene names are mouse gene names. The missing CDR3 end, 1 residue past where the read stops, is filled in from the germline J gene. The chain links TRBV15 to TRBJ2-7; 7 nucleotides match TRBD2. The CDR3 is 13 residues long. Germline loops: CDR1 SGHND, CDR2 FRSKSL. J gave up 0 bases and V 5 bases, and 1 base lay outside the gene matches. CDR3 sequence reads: CASSAGGSYEQYF. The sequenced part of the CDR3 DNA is TGTGCCAGCAGTGCTGGGGGCTCCTATGAACAGTAC.

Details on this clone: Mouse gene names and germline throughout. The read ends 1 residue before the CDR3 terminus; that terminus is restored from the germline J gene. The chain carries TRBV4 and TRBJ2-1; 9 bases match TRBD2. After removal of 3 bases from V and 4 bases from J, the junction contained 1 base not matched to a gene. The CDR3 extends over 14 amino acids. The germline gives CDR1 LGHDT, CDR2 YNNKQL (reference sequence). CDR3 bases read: TGTGCCAGCAGCTATGACTGGGGGTATGCTGAGCAGTTC. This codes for CASSYDWGYAEQF. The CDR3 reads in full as CASSYDWGYAEQFF. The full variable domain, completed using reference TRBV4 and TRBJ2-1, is ETAVFQTPNYHVTQVGNEVSFNCKQTLGHDTMYWYKQDSKKLLKIMFSYNNKQLIVNETVPRRFSPQSSDKAHLNLRIKSVEPEDSAVYLCASSYDWGYAEQFFGPGTRLTVL.

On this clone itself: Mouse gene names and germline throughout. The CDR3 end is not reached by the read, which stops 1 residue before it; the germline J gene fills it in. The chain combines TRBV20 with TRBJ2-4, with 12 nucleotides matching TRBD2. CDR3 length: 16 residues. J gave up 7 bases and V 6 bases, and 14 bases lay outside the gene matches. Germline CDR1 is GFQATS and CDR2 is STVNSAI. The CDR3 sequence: CGALRDWGDGGDTLYF. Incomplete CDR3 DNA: TGTGGTGCCCTCCGGGACTGGGGGGATGGAGGGGACACCTTGTAC. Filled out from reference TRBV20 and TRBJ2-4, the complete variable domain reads GALVYQYPRRTICKSGTSMRMECQAVGFQATSVAWYRQSPQKTFELIALSTVNSAIKYEQNFTQEKFPISHPNLSFSSMTVLNAYLEDRGLYLCGALRDWGDGGDTLYFGAGTRLSVL.

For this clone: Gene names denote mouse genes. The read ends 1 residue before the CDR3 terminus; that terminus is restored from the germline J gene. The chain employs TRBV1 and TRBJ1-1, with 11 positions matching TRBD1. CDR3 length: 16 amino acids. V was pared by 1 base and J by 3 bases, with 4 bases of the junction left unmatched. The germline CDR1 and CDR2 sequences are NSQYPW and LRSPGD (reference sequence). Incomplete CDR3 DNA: TGCACCTGCAGTGCAGTCGGGACAGGGGGACACACAGAAGTCTTC. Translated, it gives CTCSAVGTGGHTEVF. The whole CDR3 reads CTCSAVGTGGHTEVFF.

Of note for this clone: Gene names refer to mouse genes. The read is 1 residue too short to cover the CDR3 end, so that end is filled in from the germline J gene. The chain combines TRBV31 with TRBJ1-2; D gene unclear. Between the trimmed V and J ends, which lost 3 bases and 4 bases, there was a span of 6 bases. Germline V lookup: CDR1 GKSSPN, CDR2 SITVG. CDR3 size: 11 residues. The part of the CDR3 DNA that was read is TGTGCCTGGAGCCTCGGCTCCGACTACACC. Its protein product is CAWSLGSDYT. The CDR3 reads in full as CAWSLGSDYTF.

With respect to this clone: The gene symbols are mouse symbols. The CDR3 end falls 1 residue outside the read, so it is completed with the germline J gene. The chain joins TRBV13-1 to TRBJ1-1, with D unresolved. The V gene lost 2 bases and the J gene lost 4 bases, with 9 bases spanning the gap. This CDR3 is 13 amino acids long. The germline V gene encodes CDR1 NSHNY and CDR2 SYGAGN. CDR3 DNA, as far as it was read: TGTGCCAGCAGTGACGGGGAGGGCACAGAAGTCTTC. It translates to CASSDGEGTEVF. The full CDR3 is CASSDGEGTEVFF.

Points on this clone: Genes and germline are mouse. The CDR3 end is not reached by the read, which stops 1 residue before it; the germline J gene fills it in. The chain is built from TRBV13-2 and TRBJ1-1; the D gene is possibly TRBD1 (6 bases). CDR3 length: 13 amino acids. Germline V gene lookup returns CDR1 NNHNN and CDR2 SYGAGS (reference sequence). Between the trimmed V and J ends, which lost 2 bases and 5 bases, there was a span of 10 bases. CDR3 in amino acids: CASGEAGTTEVFF. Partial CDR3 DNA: TGTGCCAGCGGTGAGGCCGGGACAACAGAAGTCTTC.

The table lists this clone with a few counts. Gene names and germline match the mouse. CDR3 loop: CAWSLTDFSYEQYF. CDR3 bases read: TGTGCCTGGAGTCTAACGGACTTCTCCTATGAACAGTAC. This chain links TRBV31 with TRBJ2-7; D perhaps matches TRBD2 (5 bases). Read data end 1 residue before the CDR3 end; the end is taken from the germline J gene. Germline V lookup: CDR1 GKSSPN, CDR2 SITVG. The CDR3 has 14 amino acids. V dropped 0 bases and J dropped 0 bases, with 9 bases sitting between them.

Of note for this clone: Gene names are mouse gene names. The DNA read from the CDR3 is TGTGCCAGCAGTTTCTACCAAGACACCCAGTAC. It codes for CASSFYQDTQY. The complete CDR3 sequence is CASSFYQDTQYF. The J gene is TRBJ2-5, the V gene TRBV14, with D uncertain. Read data end 1 residue before the CDR3 end; the end is taken from the germline J gene. The CDR3 has 12 residues. The V end was cut by 0 bases, the J end by 1 base, with 0 bases between. Per germline, CDR1 SGHDT and CDR2 FRDEAV.

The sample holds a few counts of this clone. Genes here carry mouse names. The CDR3 reads CASSVGTGVQYF. Partial CDR3 DNA: TGTGCCAGCAGTGTCGGGACTGGGGTACAGTAC. The chain recombines TRBV13-1 with TRBJ2-7; TRBD2 matches at 10 bases. Read coverage stops 1 residue before the CDR3 terminus; the germline J gene supplies the remainder. CDR1 NSHNY and CDR2 SYGAGN come from the germline V gene. V dropped 3 bases and J dropped 9; count of bases not matched to a gene: 3. This CDR3 has 12 residues.

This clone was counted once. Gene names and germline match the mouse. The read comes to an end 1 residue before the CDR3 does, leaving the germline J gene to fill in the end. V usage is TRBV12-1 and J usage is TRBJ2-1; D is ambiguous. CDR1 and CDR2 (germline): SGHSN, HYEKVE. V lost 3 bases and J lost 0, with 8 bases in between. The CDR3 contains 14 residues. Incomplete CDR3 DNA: TGTGCCAGCTCTATTCTTTATAACTATGCTGAGCAGTTC. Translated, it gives CASSILYNYAEQF. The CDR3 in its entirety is CASSILYNYAEQFF.

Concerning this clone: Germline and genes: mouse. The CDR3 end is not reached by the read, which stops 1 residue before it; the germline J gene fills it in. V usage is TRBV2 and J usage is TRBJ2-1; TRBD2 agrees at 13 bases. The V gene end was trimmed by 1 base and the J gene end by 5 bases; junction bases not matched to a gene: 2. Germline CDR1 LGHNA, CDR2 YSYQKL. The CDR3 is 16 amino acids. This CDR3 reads CASSQGTGGADAEQFF. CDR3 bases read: TGTGCCAGCAGCCAAGGGACTGGGGGGGCTGATGCTGAGCAGTTC.

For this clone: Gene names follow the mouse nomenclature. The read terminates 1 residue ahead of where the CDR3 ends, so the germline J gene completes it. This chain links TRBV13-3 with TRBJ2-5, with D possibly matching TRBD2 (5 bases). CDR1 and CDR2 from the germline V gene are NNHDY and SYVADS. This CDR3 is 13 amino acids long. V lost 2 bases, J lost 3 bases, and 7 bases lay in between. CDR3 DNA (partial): TGTGCCAGCAGTGAGCTGGGACAAGACACCCAGTAC. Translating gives CASSELGQDTQY. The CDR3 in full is CASSELGQDTQYF.

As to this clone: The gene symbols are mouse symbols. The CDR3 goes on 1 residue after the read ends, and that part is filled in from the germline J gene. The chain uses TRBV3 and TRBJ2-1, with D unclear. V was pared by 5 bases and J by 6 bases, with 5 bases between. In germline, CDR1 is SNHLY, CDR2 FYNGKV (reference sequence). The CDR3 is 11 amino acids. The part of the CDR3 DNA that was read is TGTGCCAGCAGCCTTAGTGCTGAGCAGTTC. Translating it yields CASSLSAEQF. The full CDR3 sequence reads CASSLSAEQFF.

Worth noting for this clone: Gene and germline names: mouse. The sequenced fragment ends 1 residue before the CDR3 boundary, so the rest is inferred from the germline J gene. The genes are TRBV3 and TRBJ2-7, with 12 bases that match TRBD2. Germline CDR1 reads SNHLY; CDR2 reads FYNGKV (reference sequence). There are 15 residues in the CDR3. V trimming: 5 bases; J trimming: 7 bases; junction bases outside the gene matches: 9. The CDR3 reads CASSLDWGGAREQYF. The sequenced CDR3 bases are TGTGCCAGCAGCCTCGACTGGGGGGGCGCAAGGGAACAGTAC.

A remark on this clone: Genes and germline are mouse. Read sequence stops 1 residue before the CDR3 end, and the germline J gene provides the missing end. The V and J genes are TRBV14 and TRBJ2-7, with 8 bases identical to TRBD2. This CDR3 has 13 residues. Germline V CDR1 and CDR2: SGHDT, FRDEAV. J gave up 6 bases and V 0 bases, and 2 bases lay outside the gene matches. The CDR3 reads CASSFWGGAEQYF. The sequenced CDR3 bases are TGTGCCAGCAGTTTCTGGGGGGGCGCTGAACAGTAC. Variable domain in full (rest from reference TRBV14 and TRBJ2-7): EAGVTQSPRYAVLQEGQAVSFWCDPISGHDTLYWYQQPRDQGPQLLVYFRDEAVIDNSQLPSDRFSAVRPKGTNSTLKIQSAKQGDTATYLCASSFWGGAEQYFGPGTRLTVL.

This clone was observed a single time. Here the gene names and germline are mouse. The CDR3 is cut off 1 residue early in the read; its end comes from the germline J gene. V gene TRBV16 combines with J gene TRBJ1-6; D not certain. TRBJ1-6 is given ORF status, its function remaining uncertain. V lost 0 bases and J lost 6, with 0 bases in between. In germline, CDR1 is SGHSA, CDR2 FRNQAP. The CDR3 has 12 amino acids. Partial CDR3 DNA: TGTGCAAGCAGCTTAGATAATTCGCCCCTCTAC. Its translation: CASSLDNSPLY. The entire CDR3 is CASSLDNSPLYF.

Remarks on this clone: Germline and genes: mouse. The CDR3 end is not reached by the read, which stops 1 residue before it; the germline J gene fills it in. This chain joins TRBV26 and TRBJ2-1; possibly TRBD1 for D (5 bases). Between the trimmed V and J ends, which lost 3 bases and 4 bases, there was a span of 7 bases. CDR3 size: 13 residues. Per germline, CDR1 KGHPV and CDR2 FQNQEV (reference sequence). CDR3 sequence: CASSLREYAEQFF. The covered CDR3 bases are TGTGCCAGCAGTCTCAGGGAATATGCTGAGCAGTTC.